This T cell receptor (beta chain) was sequenced for a study of blood T cell repertoires in COVID-19. The CDR3 totals 14 residues. Germline CDR1 is SEHNR and CDR2 is FQNEAQ (reference sequence). V lost 6 bases and J lost 7, with 15 bases in between. Generated by immunoSEQ multiplex PCR, the TCRdb table keeps only in-frame clones and is missing some. The sample yields some 530,000 clones, approximately 90% seen once. Adults between roughly 18 and 90 years of age took part from under 30 US areas. Input material: PBMCs or T cells enriched from blood (not recorded which). The gene calls are TRBV7-9 and TRBJ2-2, with D maybe TRBD1 (6 bases). The TCR sequence derives from a woman aged 60 to 75 who had recovered from COVID-19. CDR3 coding DNA: TGTGCCAGCAGAAAAGACAGGTCGGGCGGGGAGCTGTTTTTT. Its protein product is CASRKDRSGGELFF.